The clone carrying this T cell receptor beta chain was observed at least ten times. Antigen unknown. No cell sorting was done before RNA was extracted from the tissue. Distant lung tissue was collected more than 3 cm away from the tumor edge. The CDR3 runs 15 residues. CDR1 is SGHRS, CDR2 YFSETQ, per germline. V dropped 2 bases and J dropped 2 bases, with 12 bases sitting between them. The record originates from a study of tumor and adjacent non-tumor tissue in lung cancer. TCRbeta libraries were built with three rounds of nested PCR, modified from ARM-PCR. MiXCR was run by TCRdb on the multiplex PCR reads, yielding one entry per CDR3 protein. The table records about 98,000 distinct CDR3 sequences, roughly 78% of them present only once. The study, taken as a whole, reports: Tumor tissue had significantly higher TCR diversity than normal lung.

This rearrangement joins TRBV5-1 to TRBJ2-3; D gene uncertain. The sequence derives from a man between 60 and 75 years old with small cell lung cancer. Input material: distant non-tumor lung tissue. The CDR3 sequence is CASSLFHRDTDTQYF. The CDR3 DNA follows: TGCGCCAGCAGCTTATTCCACCGTGACACAGATACGCAGTATTTT.